A single sample gave rise to the 32 T cell receptor beta chains below, sequenced in a study of response to subunit inactivated influenza vaccine. A single record per CDR3 protein comes from TCRdb applying MiXCR to the RT-PCR reads. The sample holds roughly 570,000 distinct CDR3 sequences; 10% to 15% are singletons and the top ten take roughly 14%. The sample here was PBMCs from blood, taken more than 35 days after vaccination. These receptors were obtained from a man aged 50-60 years who received an inactivated influenza vaccine.

J is TRBJ2-5 and V is TRBV5-1; D could derive from TRBD1 or TRBD2 (5 bases each). Germline V gene lookup returns CDR1 SGHRS and CDR2 YFSETQ. V shed 4 bases and J shed 5 bases, with 15 bases lying between them. This CDR3 has 14 residues. The CDR3 nucleotides are TGCGCCAGCAGCCAAGGATGGGGGAAGGAGACCCAGTACTTC. Amino acids: CASSQGWGKETQYF. Supplemented by reference TRBV5-1 and TRBJ2-5, the full variable domain reads KAGVTQTPRYLIKTRGQQVTLSCSPISGHRSVSWYQQTPGQGLQFLFEYFSETQRNKGNFPGRFSGRQFSNSRSEMNVSTLELGDSALYLCASSQGWGKETQYFGPGTRLLVL.

The chain couples TRBV6-5 to TRBJ2-3; D might be TRBD2 (7 bases). CDR1 is MNHEY and CDR2 is SVGAGI in the germline V gene. The V gene lost 1 base and the J gene lost 4 bases, with 12 bases spanning the gap. The CDR3 contains 15 residues. The CDR3 spells CASSYFGGRSDTQYF. The CDR3 DNA is TGTGCCAGCAGTTACTTCGGGGGGCGATCAGATACGCAGTATTTT.

This chain uses TRBV5-6 with TRBJ1-1; D is ambiguous. CDR3 length: 13 amino acids. In germline, CDR1 is SGHDT, CDR2 YYEEEE. Trimming cost V 0 bases and J 11 bases, with 14 bases left between them. The CDR3 nucleotides are TGTGCCAGCAGCTTGGCTGCTGAAATTACGGCTTTCTTT. Encoded protein: CASSLAAEITAFF.

This clonotype was found many times. This chain uses TRBV10-3 with TRBJ2-7; D not certain. V lost 4 bases, J lost 2 bases, and 6 bases lay in between. The CDR3 has 12 amino acids. CDR1 and CDR2 (germline): ENHRY, SYGVKD. CDR3 coding DNA: TGTGCCATCAGTGGTAATACCTACGAGCAGTACTTC. Its translation is CAISGNTYEQYF.

This clonotype was counted only a few times. The chain employs TRBV20-1 and TRBJ1-2, with D unresolved. V was clipped by 3 bases and J by 2 bases, with 7 bases between them. This CDR3 has 12 amino acids. The germline V gene encodes CDR1 DFQATT and CDR2 SNEGSKA (reference sequence). CDR3 DNA sequence: TGCAGTGCTAGTGCCGGGAACTATGGCTACACCTTC. It translates to CSASAGNYGYTF.

This clonotype was counted between two and nine times. The chain recombines TRBV20-1 with TRBJ2-5; D is perhaps TRBD1 or TRBD2 (5 bases each). This CDR3 has 14 residues. CDR1 and CDR2 from the germline V gene are DFQATT and SNEGSKA (reference sequence). The V gene lost 3 bases and the J gene lost 2 bases, with 13 bases spanning the gap. Here the CDR3 reads CSASLGVGQETQYF. For the CDR3, the DNA is TGCAGTGCTAGTTTGGGGGTGGGTCAAGAGACCCAGTACTTC.

There are a few counts of this clonotype. The chain couples TRBV7-2 to TRBJ2-3; TRBD2 agrees at 11 bases. This CDR3 comprises 16 residues. J gave up 7 bases and V 8 bases, and 14 bases lay outside the gene matches. The germline CDR1 and CDR2 sequences are SGHTA and FQGNSA. In nucleotides, the CDR3 is TGTGCCAGCCCACGGGAGCTAGCGGGGGGCCGGTATACGCAGTATTTT. It specifies CASPRELAGGRYTQYF. The full variable domain, rest sourced from reference TRBV7-2 and TRBJ2-3, is GAGVSQSPSNKVTEKGKDVELRCDPISGHTALYWYRQSLGQGLEFLIYFQGNSAPDKSGLPSDRFSAERTGGSVSTLTIQRTQQEDSAVYLCASPRELAGGRYTQYFGPGTRLTVL.

The V and J genes are TRBV27 and TRBJ1-2, with TRBD1 identical over 7 bases. Trimming took 8 bases from V and 4 from J; bases not matched to a gene: 10. The CDR3 runs 14 residues. Germline lookup yields CDR1 MNHEY and CDR2 SMNVEV (reference sequence). CDR3 DNA: TGTGCCAGCCCACCACGGGACAGCTCCTATGGCTACACCTTC. Its translation is CASPPRDSSYGYTF.

Concerning this clonotype: Its ends do not fully match the called genes, so a read error is possible. The rearrangement links TRBV7-2 to TRBJ2-1, with TRBD2 identical over 12 bases. This CDR3 spans 15 amino acids. CDR1 and CDR2 (germline): SGHTA, FQGNSA. CDR3 sequence reads: CASSWTSGTLTEQFF. The CDR3 DNA is TGTGCCAGTAGCTGGACTAGCGGGACACTTACTGAGCAGTTCTTC.

In this sample, this clonotype turned up once. A read error may produce the germline difference seen at one junction end. The chain uses TRBV9 and TRBJ2-7; 7 nucleotides agree with TRBD2. The CDR3 has 15 residues. CDR1 and CDR2 (germline): SGDLS, YYNGEE. The DNA of the CDR3 is TGTGCCAGCAGCTCGGCCGCGGGGGAGGCCTACGACCAGTACTTC. This gives the protein CASSSAAGEAYDQYF.

This clonotype was observed a few times. This rearrangement joins TRBV15 to TRBJ2-1; TRBD1 or TRBD2 may be the D gene (5 bases each). The CDR3 is 16 residues long. The V gene lost 1 base and the J gene lost 7 bases, with 17 bases spanning the gap. CDR1 is LNHNV and CDR2 is YYDKDF in the germline V gene (reference sequence). For the CDR3, the DNA is TGTGCCACCAGCAGAGCTCGTGCCGGGGCCCGGAATGAGCAGTTCTTC. Translating it yields CATSRARAGARNEQFF.

The table lists this clonotype with a few counts. The chain has TRBV20-1 and TRBJ1-5, with D maybe TRBD1 (5 bases). The CDR3 sequence is 14 residues long. CDR1 is DFQATT and CDR2 is SNEGSKA in the germline V gene (reference sequence). V shed 5 bases and J shed 0 bases, with 11 bases lying between them. This chain's CDR3 is CSAEQVSSNQPQHF. The CDR3 nucleotides are TGCAGTGCTGAACAGGTTTCTAGCAATCAGCCCCAGCATTTT.

DNA for the CDR3: TGCAGTGCTCGAGCCGGGACAGGAATCCAAGAGACCCAGTACTTC. Its translation is CSARAGTGIQETQYF. The rearrangement joins TRBV20-1 to TRBJ2-5, with TRBD1 identical over 8 bases. The CDR3 totals 15 residues. Unmatched junction bases numbered 9, after V lost 5 bases and J lost 1 base. Germline lookup yields CDR1 DFQATT and CDR2 SNEGSKA (reference sequence).

The chain has TRBV7-9 and TRBJ2-1, with 11 bases matching TRBD1. The CDR3 has 16 amino acids. The V gene end was trimmed by 1 base and the J gene end by 7 bases; junction bases not matched to a gene: 6. Germline CDR1 reads SEHNR; CDR2 reads FQNEAQ (reference sequence). This CDR3 reads CASSLVDRGQGNEQFF. As DNA, the CDR3 is TGTGCCAGCAGCTTAGTGGACAGGGGGCAAGGAAATGAGCAGTTCTTC.

The chain links TRBV11-2 to TRBJ2-5; the match to TRBD2 covers 10 bases. Germline trimming cut 5 bases from V and 5 bases from J; bases unmatched to any gene: 8. The CDR3 is 15 amino acids. Germline CDR1 is SGHAT and CDR2 is FQNNGV. The CDR3 here is CASSPRTSGGETQYF. In DNA form, the CDR3 reads TGTGCCAGCAGCCCCCGGACTAGCGGTGGTGAGACCCAGTACTTC.

The chain links TRBV20-1 to TRBJ2-7; the match to TRBD2 covers 8 bases. The CDR3 runs to 15 residues. Trimming took 0 bases from V and 2 from J; bases not matched to a gene: 6. Germline V gives CDR1 DFQATT, CDR2 SNEGSKA (reference sequence). The CDR3 sequence: CSARDPGLGPYEQYF. In nucleotides, the CDR3 is TGCAGTGCTAGAGATCCGGGACTAGGTCCCTACGAGCAGTACTTC.

The chain links TRBV7-8 to TRBJ2-7; TRBD1 is a possible D gene (6 bases). V lost 0 bases to trimming and J lost 3 bases, with 18 bases between them. Germline V gene sequence: CDR1 SGHVS, CDR2 FQNEAQ. The CDR3 consists of 17 residues. The CDR3 DNA reads TGTGCCAGCAGCTTAGCTGTGGGGGCCAACGATTACTACGAGCAGTACTTC. This gives the protein CASSLAVGANDYYEQYF.

V is TRBV4-1 and J is TRBJ2-3; a possible D gene is TRBD2 (5 bases). This CDR3 has 16 amino acids. The germline V gene has CDR1 MGHRA and CDR2 YSYEKL. V was shortened by 4 bases and J by 0 bases, with 14 bases between the two germline ends. CDR3 protein: CASSRSAGSSTDTQYF. The CDR3 coding sequence is TGCGCCAGCAGCCGTAGCGCTGGGTCTAGCACAGATACGCAGTATTTT.

This clonotype has just a few counts. The genes are TRBV6-6 and TRBJ1-1; D unclear. CDR1 is MNHNY, CDR2 SVGAGI, per germline (reference sequence). Trimming shortened V by 6 bases and J by 8 bases, and 16 bases separated the two germline ends. There are 13 residues in the CDR3. CDR3 bases: TGTGCCAGCAGCCCCCTCCGGGGAGGGGAAGCTTTCTTT. It yields the protein CASSPLRGGEAFF.

Note on this clonotype: A much larger clonotype is one base distant, so this may be a read error. The gene calls are TRBV5-1 and TRBJ2-5; TRBD1 is a possible D gene (5 bases). V lost 4 bases and J 5 bases, leaving 12 bases between the germline ends. The CDR3 runs 13 residues. From germline, CDR1 is SGHRS and CDR2 YFSETQ. The CDR3 loop is CASSQRQTETQYF. CDR3 coding DNA: TGCGCCAGCAGCCAGCGACAGACGGAGACCCAGTACTTC.

V is TRBV5-1 and J is TRBJ1-1, with D possibly matching TRBD1 (6 bases). The CDR3 is made up of 16 amino acids. CDR1 is SGHRS, CDR2 YFSETQ, per germline. V gave up 4 bases and J gave up 1 base, with 17 bases separating them. DNA of the CDR3: TGCGCCAGCAGCATGATGACGACAGGAAGGAACACTGAAGCTTTCTTT. It encodes CASSMMTTGRNTEAFF.

This clonotype appeared many times. The rearrangement uses TRBV12-3 or TRBV12-4 and TRBJ2-1, with D possibly TRBD1 on 5 matching bases. The CDR3 has 14 amino acids. V lost 2 bases and J 1 base, leaving 6 bases between the germline ends. The CDR3 DNA follows: TGTGCCAGCAGTTTACCAGGGTCCTACAATGAGCAGTTCTTC. Translation gives CASSLPGSYNEQFF.

The chain recombines TRBV18 with TRBJ2-1; 8 bases agree with TRBD2. J gave up 3 bases and V 1 base, and 5 bases lay outside the gene matches. The CDR3 loop spans 16 amino acids. Germline V CDR1 and CDR2: KGHSH, LQKENI. DNA for the CDR3: TGTGCCAGCTCACCACTGTCGCTAGCGGGCTACAATGAGCAGTTCTTC. Translation: CASSPLSLAGYNEQFF.

This clonotype was seen ten or more times. The rearrangement uses TRBV10-3 and TRBJ2-7, with 8 nucleotides matching TRBD1. The CDR3 has 13 residues. The V segment lost 3 bases and the J segment 4 bases; nucleotides outside the gene matches: 2. The V gene's germline CDR1 is ENHRY and CDR2 SYGVKD. This CDR3 reads CAISEDRGYEQYF. In DNA form, the CDR3 reads TGTGCCATCAGTGAAGACAGGGGATACGAGCAGTACTTC.

This clonotype was detected only a few times. The chain joins TRBV20-1 to TRBJ2-7; D not resolved. Germline CDR1 is DFQATT and CDR2 is SNEGSKA (reference sequence). Deletions cut 0 bases from V and 3 bases from J, with 6 bases between. The CDR3 length is 12 residues. Here the CDR3 reads CSARDSYYEQYF. In DNA form, the CDR3 reads TGCAGTGCTAGAGACAGTTACTACGAGCAGTACTTC.

V is TRBV2 and J is TRBJ2-2; TRBD1 might be the D (6 bases). Germline values: CDR1 SNHLY, CDR2 FYNNEI. V shed 6 bases and J shed 6 bases, with 14 bases lying between them. The CDR3 loop spans 14 amino acids. CDR3 DNA: TGTGCCAGCAGGTCTATAACAGGGCCCGGGGAGCTGTTTTTT. It encodes CASRSITGPGELFF.

This chain connects TRBV3-1 to TRBJ1-5; D gene unclear. The CDR3 spans 13 residues. CDR1 and CDR2 from the germline V gene are LGHDT and YNNKEL (reference sequence). V lost 3 bases and J 9 bases, leaving 12 bases between the germline ends. CDR3 loop: CASSQAPSLPQHF. In DNA, the CDR3 is TGTGCCAGCAGCCAGGCCCCTAGTTTGCCCCAGCATTTT. The variable domain in full, completed from reference TRBV3-1 and TRBJ1-5, reads DTAVSQTPKYLVTQMGNDKSIKCEQNLGHDTMYWYKQDSKKFLKIMFSYNNKELIINETVPNRFSPKSPDKAHLNLHINSLELGDSAVYFCASSQAPSLPQHFGDGTRLSIL.

There are many counts of this clonotype. The chain carries TRBV20-1 and TRBJ2-7; D may be TRBD1 or TRBD2 (5 bases each). V lost 0 bases and J lost 2, with 11 bases in between. Germline V gives CDR1 DFQATT, CDR2 SNEGSKA (reference sequence). The CDR3 is 14 amino acids. CDR3 coding DNA: TGCAGTGCTAGAGATCACGAGGGGACCTACGAGCAGTACTTC. As protein: CSARDHEGTYEQYF.

The gene calls are TRBV18 and TRBJ2-1, with TRBD1 matching 8 bases. The CDR3 is made up of 16 amino acids. Per the germline V gene, CDR1 is KGHSH and CDR2 is LQKENI. Trimming cost V 6 bases and J 3 bases; bases outside gene matches: 10. For the CDR3, the DNA is TGTGCCAGCTCTACTCGACAGGGGTTCGGCTACAATGAGCAGTTCTTC. This codes for CASSTRQGFGYNEQFF.

This clonotype showed up many times. V and J are TRBV29-1 and TRBJ2-7, with 7 bases identical to TRBD2. The V gene's germline CDR1 is SQVTM and CDR2 ANQGSEA. J was trimmed by 0 bases and V by 4 bases; bases with no gene match: 0. This CDR3 contains 12 residues. The CDR3 is CSVGGSSYEQYF. The CDR3 DNA reads as TGCAGCGTTGGCGGGAGCTCCTACGAGCAGTACTTC.

This clonotype has more than one count but fewer than ten. This chain uses TRBV6-1 with TRBJ1-2; TRBD1 aligns across 7 bases. J was trimmed by 7 bases and V by 5 bases; bases with no gene match: 7. The CDR3 has 13 amino acids. Looked up from germline, CDR1 is MNHNS and CDR2 is SASEGT. This CDR3 is CASSPNRGGGYTF. The CDR3 region has the DNA TGTGCCAGCAGTCCTAACAGGGGTGGTGGCTACACCTTC.

This clonotype was seen ten or more times. The rearrangement uses TRBV14 and TRBJ2-3; D may be TRBD2 (7 bases). V lost 5 bases and J 3 bases, leaving 18 bases between the germline ends. Germline values: CDR1 SGHDN, CDR2 FVKESK. The CDR3 is made up of 16 amino acids. The DNA of the CDR3 is TGTGCCAGCAGCACCCGCCGCGGGGGCTGGACAGATACGCAGTATTTT. This sequence encodes CASSTRRGGWTDTQYF. The full variable domain, completed using reference TRBV14 and TRBJ2-3, is EAGVTQFPSHSVIEKGQTVTLRCDPISGHDNLYWYRRVMGKEIKFLLHFVKESKQDESGMPNNRFLAERTGGTYSTLKVQPAELEDSGVYFCASSTRRGGWTDTQYFGPGTRLTVL.